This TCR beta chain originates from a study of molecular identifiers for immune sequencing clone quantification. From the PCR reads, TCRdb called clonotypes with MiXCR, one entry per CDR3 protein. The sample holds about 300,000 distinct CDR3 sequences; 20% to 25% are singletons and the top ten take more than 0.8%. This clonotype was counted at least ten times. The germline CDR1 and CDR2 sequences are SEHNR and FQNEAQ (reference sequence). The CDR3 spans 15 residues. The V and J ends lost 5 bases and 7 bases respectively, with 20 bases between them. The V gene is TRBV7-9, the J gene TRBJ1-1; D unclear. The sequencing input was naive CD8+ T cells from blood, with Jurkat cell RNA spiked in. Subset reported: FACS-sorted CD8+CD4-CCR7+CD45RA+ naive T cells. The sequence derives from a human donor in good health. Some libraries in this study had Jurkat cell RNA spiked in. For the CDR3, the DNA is TGTGCCAGCAGCCTCCCCTGGAACCGACGGATTGAAGCTTTCTTT. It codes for CASSLPWNRRIEAFF.